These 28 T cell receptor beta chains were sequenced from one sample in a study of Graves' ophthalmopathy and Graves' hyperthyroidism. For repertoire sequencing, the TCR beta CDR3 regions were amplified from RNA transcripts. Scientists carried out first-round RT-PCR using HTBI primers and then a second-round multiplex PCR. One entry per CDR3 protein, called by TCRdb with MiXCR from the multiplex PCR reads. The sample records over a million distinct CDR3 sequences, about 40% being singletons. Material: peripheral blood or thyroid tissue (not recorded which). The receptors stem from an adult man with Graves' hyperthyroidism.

The CDR3, as DNA: TGTGCCAGCTCATACCCTCGTCACTCCTACGAGCAGTACTTC. It encodes CASSYPRHSYEQYF. This rearrangement joins TRBV6-5 to TRBJ2-7; unclear D gene. With 8 bases removed from V and 0 bases from J, the gap between germline ends came to 14 bases. Germline lookup yields CDR1 MNHEY and CDR2 SVGAGI. The CDR3 extends over 14 amino acids.

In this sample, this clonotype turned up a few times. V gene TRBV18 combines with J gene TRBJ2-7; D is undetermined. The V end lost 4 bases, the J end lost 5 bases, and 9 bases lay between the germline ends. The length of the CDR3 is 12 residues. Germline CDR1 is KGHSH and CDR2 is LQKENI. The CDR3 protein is CASSRGNDEQYF. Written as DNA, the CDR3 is TGTGCCAGCTCACGAGGTAACGACGAGCAGTACTTC. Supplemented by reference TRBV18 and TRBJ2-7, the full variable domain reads NAGVMQNPRHLVRRRGQEARLRCSPMKGHSHVYWYRQLPEEGLKFMVYLQKENIIDESGMPKERFSAEFPKEGPSILRIQQVVRGDSAAYFCASSRGNDEQYFGPGTRLTVT.

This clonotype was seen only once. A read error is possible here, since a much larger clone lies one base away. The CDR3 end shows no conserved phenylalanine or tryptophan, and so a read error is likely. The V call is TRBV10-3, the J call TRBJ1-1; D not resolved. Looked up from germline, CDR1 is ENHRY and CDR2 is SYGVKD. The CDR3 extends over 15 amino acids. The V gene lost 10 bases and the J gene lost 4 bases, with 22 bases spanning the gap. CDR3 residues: CATGPKVEKGTEAFL. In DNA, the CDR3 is TGTGCCACCGGACCCAAAGTGGAAAAGGGCACTGAAGCTTTCCTT.

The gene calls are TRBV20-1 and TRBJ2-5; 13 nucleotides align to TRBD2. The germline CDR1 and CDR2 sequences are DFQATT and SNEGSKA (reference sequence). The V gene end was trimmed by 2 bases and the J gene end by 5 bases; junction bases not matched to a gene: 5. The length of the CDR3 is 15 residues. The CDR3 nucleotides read TGCAGTGCTAGAAGGGGACTAGCGGGAAGGGAGACCCAGTACTTC. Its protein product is CSARRGLAGRETQYF.

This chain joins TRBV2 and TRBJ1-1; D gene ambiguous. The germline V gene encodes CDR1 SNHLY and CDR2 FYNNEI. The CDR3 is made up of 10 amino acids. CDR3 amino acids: CTIMNTEAFF. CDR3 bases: TGTACCATCATGAACACTGAAGCTTTCTTT.

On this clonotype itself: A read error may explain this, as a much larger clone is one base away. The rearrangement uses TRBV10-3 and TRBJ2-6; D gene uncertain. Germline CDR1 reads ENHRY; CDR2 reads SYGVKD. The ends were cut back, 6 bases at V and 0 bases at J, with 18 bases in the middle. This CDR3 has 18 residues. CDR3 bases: TGTGCCATCAGCCCCCCTCCCGGCGGTGGCTCTGGGGCCAACGTCCTGACTTTC. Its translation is CAISPPPGGGSGANVLTF.

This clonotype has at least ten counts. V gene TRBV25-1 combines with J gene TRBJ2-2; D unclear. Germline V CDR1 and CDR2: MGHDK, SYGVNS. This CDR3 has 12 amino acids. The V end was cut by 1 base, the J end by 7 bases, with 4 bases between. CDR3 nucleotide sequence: TGTGCCAGCAGTGAATCTAACGGGGAGCTGTTTTTT. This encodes CASSESNGELFF.

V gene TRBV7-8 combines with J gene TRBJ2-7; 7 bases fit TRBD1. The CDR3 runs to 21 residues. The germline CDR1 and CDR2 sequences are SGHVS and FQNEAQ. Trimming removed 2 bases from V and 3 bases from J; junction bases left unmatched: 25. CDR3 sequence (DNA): TGTGCCAGCAGCTTACTGGGCCTCAAAACCGGTTGGCAGGGGGTCAGCTACGAGCAGTACTTC. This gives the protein CASSLLGLKTGWQGVSYEQYF.

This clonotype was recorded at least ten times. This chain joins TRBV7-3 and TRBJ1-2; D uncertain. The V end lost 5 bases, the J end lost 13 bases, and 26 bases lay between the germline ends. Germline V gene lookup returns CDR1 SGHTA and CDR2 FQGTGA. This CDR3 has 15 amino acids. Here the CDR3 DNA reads TGTGCCAGCAGCCCCTCAGAATCTTCGTCTAACCCCCCCACCTTC. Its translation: CASSPSESSSNPPTF. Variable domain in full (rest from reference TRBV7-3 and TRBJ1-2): GAGVSQTPSNKVTEKGKYVELRCDPISGHTALYWYRQSLGQGPEFLIYFQGTGAADDSGLPNDRFFAVRPEGSVSTLKIQRTERGDSAVYLCASSPSESSSNPPTFGSGTRLTVV.

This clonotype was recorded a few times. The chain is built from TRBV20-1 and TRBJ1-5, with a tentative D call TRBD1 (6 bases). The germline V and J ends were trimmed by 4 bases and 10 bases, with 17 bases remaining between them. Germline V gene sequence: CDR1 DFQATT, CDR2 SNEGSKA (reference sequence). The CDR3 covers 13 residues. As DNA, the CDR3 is TGCAGTGCTACAAAAGGGGTCGGGGGCCCCCAGCATTTT. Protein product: CSATKGVGGPQHF.

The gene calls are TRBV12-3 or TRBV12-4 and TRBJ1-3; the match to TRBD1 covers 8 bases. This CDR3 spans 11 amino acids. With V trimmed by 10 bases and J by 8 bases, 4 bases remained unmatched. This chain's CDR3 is CATQGAYTIYF. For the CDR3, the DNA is TGTGCCACTCAGGGGGCGTACACCATATATTTT.

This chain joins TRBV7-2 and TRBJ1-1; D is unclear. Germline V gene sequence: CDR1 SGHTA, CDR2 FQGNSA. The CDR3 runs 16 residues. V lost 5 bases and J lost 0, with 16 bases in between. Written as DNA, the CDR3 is TGTGCCAGCAGCCGCAGTGAGGACGGCATGAACACTGAAGCTTTCTTT. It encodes CASSRSEDGMNTEAFF. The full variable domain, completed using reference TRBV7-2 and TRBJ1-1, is GAGVSQSPSNKVTEKGKDVELRCDPISGHTALYWYRQSLGQGLEFLIYFQGNSAPDKSGLPSDRFSAERTGGSVSTLTIQRTQQEDSAVYLCASSRSEDGMNTEAFFGQGTRLTVV.

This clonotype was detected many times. CDR3: CSAREGGKSYEQYF. CDR3 nucleotide sequence: TGCAGTGCTAGAGAGGGGGGAAAATCCTACGAGCAGTACTTC. The chain has TRBV20-1 and TRBJ2-7, with a weak D call TRBD2 (6 bases). The germline V and J ends were trimmed by 0 bases and 1 base, with 10 bases remaining between them. This CDR3 is built from 14 residues. The germline V gene has CDR1 DFQATT and CDR2 SNEGSKA (reference sequence).

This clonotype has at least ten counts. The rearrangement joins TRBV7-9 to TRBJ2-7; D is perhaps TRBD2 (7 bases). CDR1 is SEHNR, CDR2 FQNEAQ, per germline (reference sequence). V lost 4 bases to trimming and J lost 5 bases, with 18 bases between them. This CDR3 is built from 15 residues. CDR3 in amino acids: CASSWGGARAHEQYF. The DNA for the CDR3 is TGTGCCAGCAGCTGGGGGGGGGCTAGAGCCCACGAGCAGTACTTC.

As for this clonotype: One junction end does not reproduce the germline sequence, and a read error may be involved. CDR3 amino acids: CASSPTDSNGKLFF. In nucleotides, the CDR3 is TGTGCCAGCAGTCCTACGGACTCCAATGGAAAACTGTTTTTT. The genes are TRBV12-5 and TRBJ1-4; no definite D call. The CDR3 spans 14 residues. Germline CDR1 and CDR2: LGHNT and FRNRAP.

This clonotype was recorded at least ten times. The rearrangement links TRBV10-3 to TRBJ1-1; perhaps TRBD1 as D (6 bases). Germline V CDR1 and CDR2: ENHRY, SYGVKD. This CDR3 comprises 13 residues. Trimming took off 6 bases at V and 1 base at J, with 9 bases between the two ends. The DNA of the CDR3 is TGTGCCATCAGACCACAGGGGAACACTGAAGCTTTCTTT. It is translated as CAIRPQGNTEAFF.

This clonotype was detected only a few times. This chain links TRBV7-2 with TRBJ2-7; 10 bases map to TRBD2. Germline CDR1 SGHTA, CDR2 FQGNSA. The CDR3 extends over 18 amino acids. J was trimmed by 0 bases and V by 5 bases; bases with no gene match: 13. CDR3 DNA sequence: TGTGCCAGCAGCCCCTGGACTAGCGGCCTAACGAGCTCCTACGAGCAGTACTTC. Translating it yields CASSPWTSGLTSSYEQYF.

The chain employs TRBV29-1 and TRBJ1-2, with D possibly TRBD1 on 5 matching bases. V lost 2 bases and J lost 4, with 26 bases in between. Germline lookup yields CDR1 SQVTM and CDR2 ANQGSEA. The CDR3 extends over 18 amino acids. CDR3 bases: TGCAGCGTTGAAAGTCTTCAGGAGTCAGGGACTAGCGTCTATGGCTACACCTTC. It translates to CSVESLQESGTSVYGYTF.

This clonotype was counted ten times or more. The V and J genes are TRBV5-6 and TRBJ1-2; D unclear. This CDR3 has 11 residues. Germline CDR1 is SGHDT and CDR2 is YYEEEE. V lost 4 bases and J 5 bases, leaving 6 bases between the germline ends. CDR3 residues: CASSAEYGYTF. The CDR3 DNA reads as TGTGCCAGCAGCGCCGAATATGGCTACACCTTC. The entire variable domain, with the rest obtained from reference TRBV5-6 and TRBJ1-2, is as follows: DAGVTQSPTHLIKTRGQQVTLRCSPKSGHDTVSWYQQALGQGPQFIFQYYEEEERQRGNFPDRFSGHQFPNYSSELNVNALLLGDSALYLCASSAEYGYTFGSGTRLTVV.

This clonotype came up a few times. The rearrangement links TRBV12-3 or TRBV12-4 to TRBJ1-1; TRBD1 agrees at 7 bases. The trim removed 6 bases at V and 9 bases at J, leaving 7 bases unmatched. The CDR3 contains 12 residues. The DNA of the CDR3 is TGTGCCAGCAGCTACACAGGGGACAAAGCTTTCTTT. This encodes CASSYTGDKAFF.

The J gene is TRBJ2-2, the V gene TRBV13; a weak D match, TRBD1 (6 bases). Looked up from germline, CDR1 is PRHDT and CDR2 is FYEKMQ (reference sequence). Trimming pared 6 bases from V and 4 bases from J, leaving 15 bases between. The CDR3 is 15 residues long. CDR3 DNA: TGTGCCAGCAGTGAGGGGACAAGCCCCACCGGGGAGCTGTTTTTT. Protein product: CASSEGTSPTGELFF.

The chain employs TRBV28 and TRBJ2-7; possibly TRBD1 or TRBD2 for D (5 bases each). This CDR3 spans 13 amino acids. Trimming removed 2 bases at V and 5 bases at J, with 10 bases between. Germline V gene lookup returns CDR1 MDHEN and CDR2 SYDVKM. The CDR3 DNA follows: TGTGCCAGCAGTTTACCCGGGGACCACGAGCAGTACTTC. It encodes CASSLPGDHEQYF.

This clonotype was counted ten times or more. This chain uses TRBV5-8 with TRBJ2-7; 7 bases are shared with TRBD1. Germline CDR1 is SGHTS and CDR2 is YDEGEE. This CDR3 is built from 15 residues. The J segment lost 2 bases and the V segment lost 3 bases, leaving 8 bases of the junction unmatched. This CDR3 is CASSWDSSRTYEQYF. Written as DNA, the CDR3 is TGTGCCAGCAGCTGGGACAGCTCCAGGACCTACGAGCAGTACTTC.

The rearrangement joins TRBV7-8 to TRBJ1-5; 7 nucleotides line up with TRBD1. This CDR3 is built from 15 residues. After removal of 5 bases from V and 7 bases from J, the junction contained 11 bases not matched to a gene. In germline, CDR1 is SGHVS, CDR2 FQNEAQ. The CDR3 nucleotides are TGTGCCAGCAGCCCACCGGGACAGACAATGCAGCCCCAGCATTTT. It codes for CASSPPGQTMQPQHF.

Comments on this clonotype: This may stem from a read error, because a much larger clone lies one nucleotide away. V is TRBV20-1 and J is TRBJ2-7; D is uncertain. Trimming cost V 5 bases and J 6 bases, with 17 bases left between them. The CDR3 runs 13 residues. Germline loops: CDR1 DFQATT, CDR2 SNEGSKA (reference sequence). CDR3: CSAGIVGLSEQYF. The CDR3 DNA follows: TGCAGTGCTGGAATCGTAGGTCTCTCCGAGCAGTACTTC.

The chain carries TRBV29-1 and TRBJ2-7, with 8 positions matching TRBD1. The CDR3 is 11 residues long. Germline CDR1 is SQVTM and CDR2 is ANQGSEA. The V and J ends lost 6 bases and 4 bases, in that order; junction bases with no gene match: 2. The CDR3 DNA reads TGCAGCGTGCAGGGGGCTTACGAGCAGTACTTC. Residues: CSVQGAYEQYF.

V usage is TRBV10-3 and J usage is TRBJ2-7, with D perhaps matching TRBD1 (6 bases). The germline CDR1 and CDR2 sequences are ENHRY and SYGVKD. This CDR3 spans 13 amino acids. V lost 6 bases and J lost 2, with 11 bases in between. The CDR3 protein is CAIRPGHAYEQYF. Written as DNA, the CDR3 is TGTGCCATCAGACCGGGACATGCCTACGAGCAGTACTTC.

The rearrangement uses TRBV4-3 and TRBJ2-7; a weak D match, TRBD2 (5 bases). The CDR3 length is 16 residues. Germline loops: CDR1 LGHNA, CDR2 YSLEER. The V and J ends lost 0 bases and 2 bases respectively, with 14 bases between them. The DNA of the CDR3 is TGCGCCAGCAGCCAAGATACTGGAGGAGTTCCCTACGAGCAGTACTTC. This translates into CASSQDTGGVPYEQYF.